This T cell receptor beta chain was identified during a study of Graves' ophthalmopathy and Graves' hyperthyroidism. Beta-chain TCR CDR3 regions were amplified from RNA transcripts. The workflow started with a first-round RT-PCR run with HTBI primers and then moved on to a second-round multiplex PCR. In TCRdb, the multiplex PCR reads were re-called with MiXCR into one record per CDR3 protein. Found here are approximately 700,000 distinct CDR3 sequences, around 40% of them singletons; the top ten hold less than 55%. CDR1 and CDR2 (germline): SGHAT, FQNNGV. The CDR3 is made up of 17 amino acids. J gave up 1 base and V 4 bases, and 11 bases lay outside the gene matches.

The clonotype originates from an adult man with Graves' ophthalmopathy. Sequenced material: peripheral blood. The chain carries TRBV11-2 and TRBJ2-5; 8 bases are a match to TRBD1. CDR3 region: CASSSGRTGTPQETQYF. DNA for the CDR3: TGTGCCAGCAGCTCGGGCAGGACAGGGACTCCCCAAGAGACCCAGTACTTC.